This note documents a single T cell receptor beta chain sequence. Its specificity is not known. Using its own MiXCR run on the RT-PCR reads, TCRdb lists one record per CDR3 protein. The data hold around 200,000 distinct CDR3 sequences, with 9.2% observed a single time. CDR3 length: 15 amino acids. Germline values: CDR1 KGHSH, CDR2 LQKENI. Trimming took 5 bases from V and 1 from J, leaving 15 bases between them. This record belongs to a study of response to subunit inactivated influenza vaccine. Overall study results and limits: The authors proposed limited new T cell recruitment per seasonal influenza vaccination.

The gene calls are TRBV18 and TRBJ2-7, with D possibly being TRBD2 (6 bases). This receptor was identified in a man aged 45 to 65 who received an inactivated influenza vaccine. This sample comprised non-naive T cells sorted from PBMCs, obtained on the day of vaccination. The CDR3 loop is CASSTPGLKSYEQYF. CDR3 DNA sequence: TGTGCCAGCTCAACCCCGGGACTGAAATCCTACGAGCAGTACTTC.